One and the same sample provided the 15 T cell receptor beta chains below, sequenced in a study of CD8 T cells in ankylosing spondylitis. Each CDR3 protein is one row after TCRdb ran MiXCR on the 5' RACE reads. This table has 200,000 to 250,000 distinct CDR3 sequences, roughly a tenth appearing once. Specimen: blood, either unsorted or a sorted T cell fraction (not recorded which). The receptors were sampled from a male donor with ankylosing spondylitis or in good health (not recorded which).

This clonotype appeared many times. V and J are TRBV12-3 or TRBV12-4 and TRBJ1-5; D not resolved. This CDR3 comprises 14 residues. Trimming pared 5 bases from V and 5 bases from J, leaving 13 bases between. The CDR3 DNA follows: TGTGCCAGCAGTAACCACGCCACGGATCAGCCCCAGCATTTT. Translating gives CASSNHATDQPQHF.

This clonotype was seen a handful of times. The rearrangement joins TRBV27 to TRBJ2-3; D might be TRBD2 (6 bases). CDR3 size: 16 residues. Germline CDR1 reads MNHEY; CDR2 reads SMNVEV (reference sequence). V was clipped by 3 bases and J by 2 bases, with 15 bases between them. In DNA form, the CDR3 reads TGTGCCAGCAGTTTGAGGAGGGGCTGGGCCACAGATACGCAGTATTTT. Translating it yields CASSLRRGWATDTQYF.

This clonotype was seen repeatedly, ten times or more. This rearrangement joins TRBV15 to TRBJ2-2; perhaps TRBD1 as D (6 bases). Trimming took off 4 bases at V and 6 bases at J, with 9 bases between the two ends. Germline V gene data show CDR1 as LNHNV and CDR2 as YYDKDF (reference sequence). The CDR3 is made up of 13 amino acids. This CDR3 reads CATSKQGPGELFF. The CDR3 region has the DNA TGTGCCACCAGCAAACAGGGACCCGGGGAGCTGTTTTTT.

This clonotype was recorded many times. The chain employs TRBV5-1 and TRBJ2-1; TRBD2 matches at 7 bases. The germline V gene encodes CDR1 SGHRS and CDR2 YFSETQ. The CDR3 runs 15 residues. Trimming took 2 bases from V and 6 from J; bases not matched to a gene: 8. The CDR3 region has the DNA TGCGCCAGCAGCTTTGGGACTACTGATAGCAATGAGCAGTTCTTC. Protein: CASSFGTTDSNEQFF.

This clonotype was seen ten or more times. The gene calls are TRBV6-5 and TRBJ1-5; D is perhaps TRBD1 (5 bases). Germline V gene sequence: CDR1 MNHEY, CDR2 SVGAGI. Trimming took 2 bases from V and 4 from J, leaving 6 bases between them. The CDR3 runs to 13 residues. The CDR3 DNA follows: TGTGCCAGCAGTTACCAGGGAAATCAGCCCCAGCATTTT. This sequence encodes CASSYQGNQPQHF.

This clonotype was seen many times. The rearrangement joins TRBV7-2 to TRBJ1-6, with D possibly matching TRBD1 (6 bases). Germline CDR1 and CDR2: SGHTA and FQGNSA. V was shortened by 5 bases and J by 5 bases, with 16 bases between the two germline ends. The CDR3 contains 16 residues. Here the CDR3 reads CASSPRGQQNNSPLHF. The CDR3 DNA sequence: TGTGCCAGCAGCCCCCGGGGGCAGCAGAATAATTCACCCCTCCACTTT.

V usage is TRBV20-1 and J usage is TRBJ1-3; TRBD1 agrees at 9 bases. V shed 0 bases, J shed 0 bases, and the junction held 6 bases outside the gene matches. This CDR3 has 17 amino acids. Germline V CDR1 and CDR2: DFQATT, SNEGSKA (reference sequence). The CDR3 coding sequence is TGCAGTGCTAGAGATCGGGACAGGGATTACTCTGGAAACACCATATATTTT. Translation: CSARDRDRDYSGNTIYF.

V gene TRBV20-1 combines with J gene TRBJ1-3; D is perhaps TRBD1 (5 bases). This CDR3 contains 16 residues. Germline CDR1 and CDR2: DFQATT and SNEGSKA (reference sequence). The V and J ends lost 3 bases and 0 bases respectively, with 15 bases between them. The CDR3 nucleotides read TGCAGTGCTAGTGGTTGGGGAGGGGTCTCTGGAAACACCATATATTTT. Protein product: CSASGWGGVSGNTIYF.

The chain links TRBV7-9 to TRBJ2-5, with a weak D call TRBD1 (5 bases). CDR1 is SEHNR and CDR2 is FQNEAQ in the germline V gene (reference sequence). V was trimmed by 0 bases and J by 4 bases, leaving 18 bases between them. The CDR3 spans 17 residues. CDR3 nucleotide sequence: TGTGCCAGCAGCTTAGCGGCCGAAGGGGCCCTCGGAGAGACCCAGTACTTC. It encodes CASSLAAEGALGETQYF.

The chain carries TRBV19 and TRBJ1-1, with D perhaps matching TRBD1 (5 bases). Germline V gives CDR1 LNHDA, CDR2 SQIVND (reference sequence). With 7 bases removed from V and 1 base from J, the gap between germline ends came to 10 bases. The CDR3 sequence is 13 residues long. The CDR3 sequence is CASTTGRNTEAFF. Here the CDR3 DNA reads TGTGCCAGTACCACAGGCCGGAACACTGAAGCTTTCTTT.

V and J are TRBV5-1 and TRBJ2-7; D is ambiguous. The germline V gene has CDR1 SGHRS and CDR2 YFSETQ. CDR3 length: 14 amino acids. Trimming shortened V by 4 bases and J by 4 bases, and 15 bases separated the two germline ends. The CDR3 here is CASSTRNRDYEQYF. In DNA form, the CDR3 reads TGCGCCAGCAGCACCAGAAACAGAGATTACGAGCAGTACTTC.

Comments on this clonotype: An end of the junction does not agree with germline; a read error may underlie this. The chain joins TRBV7-6 to TRBJ2-7; D might be TRBD2 (8 bases). The CDR3 has 12 amino acids. CDR1 SGHVS and CDR2 FNYEAQ come from the germline V gene. CDR3 coding DNA: TGTGACAGCAGCTTCCGGGAGGGACAGTTGATCTTC. This gives the protein CDSSFREGQLIF.

This sequence joins TRBV7-8 and TRBJ1-5; possibly TRBD1 for D (5 bases). The germline V gene has CDR1 SGHVS and CDR2 FQNEAQ. With 7 bases removed from V and 5 bases from J, the gap between germline ends came to 15 bases. The CDR3 covers 14 residues. The CDR3 protein is CASTQVGGDQPQHF. In nucleotides, the CDR3 is TGTGCCAGCACCCAGGTGGGGGGGGATCAGCCCCAGCATTTT.

In its sample, this clonotype was seen many times. This chain links TRBV5-1 with TRBJ2-1; TRBD2 agrees at 14 bases. Trimming cost V 3 bases and J 4 bases; bases outside gene matches: 6. The CDR3 is 17 amino acids. Germline CDR1 and CDR2: SGHRS and YFSETQ. The CDR3 nucleotides read TGCGCCAGCAGCTCCGGGACTAGCGGGGGAGAATACAATGAGCAGTTCTTC. This codes for CASSSGTSGGEYNEQFF.

The V gene is TRBV27, the J gene TRBJ2-3, with D perhaps TRBD1 or TRBD2 (5 bases each). The length of the CDR3 is 15 residues. Germline V gene lookup returns CDR1 MNHEY and CDR2 SMNVEV (reference sequence). V lost 5 bases to trimming and J lost 0 bases, with 12 bases between them. Here the CDR3 DNA reads TGTGCCAGCAGTCCCTCTTGGGGGAGCACAGATACGCAGTATTTT. This translates into CASSPSWGSTDTQYF.